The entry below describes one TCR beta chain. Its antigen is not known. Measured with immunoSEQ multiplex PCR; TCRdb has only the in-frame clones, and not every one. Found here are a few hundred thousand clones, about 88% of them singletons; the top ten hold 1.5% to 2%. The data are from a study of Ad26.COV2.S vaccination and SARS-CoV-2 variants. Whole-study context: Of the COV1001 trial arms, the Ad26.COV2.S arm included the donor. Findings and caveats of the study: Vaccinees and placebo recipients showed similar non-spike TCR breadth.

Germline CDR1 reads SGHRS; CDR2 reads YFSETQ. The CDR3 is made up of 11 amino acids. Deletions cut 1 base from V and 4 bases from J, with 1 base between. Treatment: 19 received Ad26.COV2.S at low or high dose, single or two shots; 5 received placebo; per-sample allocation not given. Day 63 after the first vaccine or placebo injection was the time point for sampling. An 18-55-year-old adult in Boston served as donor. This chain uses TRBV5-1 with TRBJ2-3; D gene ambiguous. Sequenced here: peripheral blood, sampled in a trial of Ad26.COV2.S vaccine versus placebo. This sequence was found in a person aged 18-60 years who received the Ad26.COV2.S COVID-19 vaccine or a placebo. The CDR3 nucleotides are TGCGCCAGCAGCTTGTCAGATACGCAGTATTTT. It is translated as CASSLSDTQYF.